This TCR beta chain was sequenced for a study of blood T cell repertoires in COVID-19 (TCRdb year 2020). Study-wide context: The collaborator samples originated in the United States, Italy and Spain and spanned the acute and convalescent phases of COVID-19. The prospective study material was composed of cDNA or gDNA derived from T cells, B-cell-depleted T cells, or PBMCs. The dataset comprised deeply sampled blood TCRbeta repertoires from subjects exposed to, actively infected with, or recovered from COVID-19. A freely available public database, intended as a resource for researchers studying the immune response to SARS-CoV-2, is where the repertoires were released. Samples were obtained from the ongoing ImmuneRACE study (first 160 participants) and from about 1,300 subjects provided by 6 global collaborators. Nearly every sample came with metadata listing a de-identified subject ID, COVID-19 status, age in years and sex. Where available, HLA class I and class II types were taken from metadata supplied by the sample provider and were not determined by assay-based typing. Study-level results and caveats: How much clinical and demographic metadata was included differed by source and by participant, and the metadata was provided uncurated.

The germline V gene sets CDR1 to SNHLY and CDR2 to FYNNEI. The junction shows trimming of 6 bases on V and 7 bases on J, and the gene matches do not reach 5 bases of it. The CDR3 starts with the cysteine, ends with the phenylalanine, and has 14 residues. Only the CDR3 region is kept as DNA, spanning 42 bases read in frame from base 1. Collaborating institutions collected whole blood in K2EDTA tubes following their own protocols. For TCRbeta analysis, collaborator samples were shipped as frozen whole blood, as isolated PBMCs, or as DNA extracted from either sample type. Remarks on this clone: Its antigen is currently not known. The sample holds no much larger clone one base away, and base qualities are not on file.

The immunoSEQ Assay, a bias-controlled multiplex PCR, was used to amplify TCRbeta CDR3 regions from genomic DNA. The original methods were these. Within the assay, amplification of reference gene primers was used to estimate how many nucleated cells each sample contained. Sequence reads were collapsed and filtered to measure the absolute abundance of every unique TCRbeta CDR3 rearrangement. Productive Simpson clonality was computed per sample as the square root of Simpson's diversity index over productive rearrangements. The source is immuneACCESS, and TCRdb retained only in-frame sequences with V and J called. Part of the clones is not carried over; for the studies checked, unresolved V genes explain less than half of this, and the remainder is unexplained. V and J calls and clone size follow that table, whereas D and trimming were derived from the DNA. The sample profile shows about 210,000 clones; approximately 82% of them were found once. Of the sample, less than 3% falls within the top ten clones.

The source is a man aged 50-59 years with active or convalescent COVID-19. The sequencing sample was made of peripheral blood. The sequence is built from TRBV2 and TRBJ1-5, with 11 junctional bases fitting TRBD1. The CDR3 region: CASRAGTGGQPQHF. The nucleotide sequence is given as TGTGCCAGCAGGGCCGGGACAGGGGGACAGCCCCAGCATTTT.